A selection of T cell receptor beta chains follows, all from one sample in a study of blood T cell repertoires in COVID-19. The data were produced by immunoSEQ multiplex PCR, yet TCRdb's version contains in-frame clones alone and is incomplete. The sample contains roughly 67,000 clones, about 80% of which appear only once. Sequencing was done on a sample of peripheral blood. These receptors all stem from a woman in her sixties with acute or convalescent COVID-19. Each CDR3 is given with its conserved first and last residue. The D gene is left open where the match is weak. Size values are once, few and many counts, or a class for expanded clones, and some rows have none.

>.|TRBV10-2|.|TRBJ2-7
TGCGCCAGCACGCGGGGACGGGACGAGCAGTACTTC
CASTRGRDEQYF
>.|TRBV6-1|.|TRBJ1-6
TGTGCCAGCAGTCCAGGGAAAGATTCACCCCTCCACTTT
CASSPGKDSPLHF
>few|TRBV23-1|.|TRBJ1-2
TGCGCCAGCAGCTACGGGGGGGTGGAGGCTAACTATGGCTACACCTTC
CASSYGGVEANYGYTF
>few|TRBV5-1|.|TRBJ1-5
TGCGCCAGCAGCCGGGCTGGAGGGAGCAATCAGCCCCAGCATTTT
CASSRAGGSNQPQHF
>.|TRBV7-2|.|TRBJ1-5
TGTGCCAGCAGCCTCGTTGGCAATCAGCCCCAGCATTTT
CASSLVGNQPQHF
>.|TRBV5-1|.|TRBJ2-1
TGCGCCAGCAGCTTGAACCGACAGGGGAGGGGGATGGAGAATGAGCAGTTCTTC
CASSLNRQGRGMENEQFF
>.|TRBV5-4|.|TRBJ2-1
TGTGCCAGCACCCAAAGGCGGTCTAATGAGCAGTTCTTC
CASTQRRSNEQFF
>.|TRBV19|TRBD1|TRBJ2-3
TGTGCCAGTAGTAAAATGGGACAGGGGGCCACAGATACGCAGTATTTT
CASSKMGQGATDTQYF
>.|TRBV2|TRBD1|TRBJ2-1
TGTGCCAGCACCACGGACAGGGGGCAGTTCTTC
CASTTDRGQFF
>.|TRBV18|.|TRBJ2-7
TGTGCCAGCTCACCAAGAGGGAGCCCCTACGAGCAGTACTTC
CASSPRGSPYEQYF
>.|TRBV6-4|.|TRBJ1-1
TGTGCCAGCAGAACGGACACGGACACTGAAGCTTTCTTT
CASRTDTDTEAFF
>.|TRBV19|.|TRBJ2-2
TGTGCCAGTAGTAACCGAGGGAAACCCGGCGGGAACACCGGGGAGCTGTTTTTT
CASSNRGKPGGNTGELFF
>.|TRBV14|.|TRBJ1-5
TGTGCCAGCAGCCAGGGAGGCAATCAGCCCCAGCATTTT
CASSQGGNQPQHF
>.|TRBV19|TRBD1|TRBJ1-1
TGTGCCAGTATATCAGGGGGCGGAAACACTGAAGCTTTCTTT
CASISGGGNTEAFF
>.|TRBV9|TRBD2|TRBJ2-1
TGTGCCAGCAGCGTAGGCACTAGCGGGAATGAGCAGTTCTTC
CASSVGTSGNEQFF
>.|TRBV5-1|TRBD1|TRBJ2-7
TGCGCCAGCAGCTTGGCCCAGGGGGCGTACGAGCAGTACTTC
CASSLAQGAYEQYF
>.|TRBV18|TRBD1|TRBJ2-4
TGTGCCAGCTCCCCCGGGACAGGGTTGGCCAAAAACATTCAGTACTTC
CASSPGTGLAKNIQYF
>.|TRBV6-1|.|TRBJ1-4
TGTGCCAGCAGTGAGGGGGGTAGCGAAAAACTGTTTTTT
CASSEGGSEKLFF